These T cell receptor beta chains were read from a single sample in a study of blood T cell repertoires in COVID-19. Here immunoSEQ multiplex PCR was the method, and the copy in TCRdb shows in-frame clones only, minus some. The top ten hold roughly 4% of the sample, which has under 200,000 clones, roughly nine tenths seen once. The specimen sequenced was peripheral blood. The origin of the receptors is a woman in her 70s with acute or convalescent COVID-19. Each CDR3 is given with its conserved first and last residue. Fields, in order: V gene, D gene, J gene, clone size, CDR3 DNA, CDR3 protein. D genes are given only for firm matches. Expanded clones get a size class; other rows say once, few or many, or leave the size out.

TRBV5-1	TRBD1	TRBJ2-5	-	TGCGCCAGCAGCTTCCTGACAGGGGTTTATGGGGAGACCCAGTACTTC	CASSFLTGVYGETQYF
TRBV14	-	TRBJ2-1	-	TGTGCCAGCAGCCCAACACACAATGAGCAGTTCTTC	CASSPTHNEQFF
TRBV10-3	TRBD2	TRBJ2-5	-	TGTGCCACCGGACTAGCGGGAGGGCAGGAGACCCAGTACTTC	CATGLAGGQETQYF
TRBV6-5	-	TRBJ1-3	-	TGTGCCAGCAGCGCTACCGGGACACCTGGAAACACCATATATTTT	CASSATGTPGNTIYF
TRBV5-1	-	TRBJ1-1	-	TGCGCCAGCAGGCAGGGCCCCCTGAACACTGAAGCTTTCTTT	CASRQGPLNTEAFF
TRBV28	-	TRBJ1-6	few	TGTGCCAGCAGTTTAAGGGGCAGCTCAACGCATTCACCCCTCCACTTT	CASSLRGSSTHSPLHF
TRBV4-1	-	TRBJ1-5	-	TGCGCCAGCAGCCAAGATCGTGGGCGGCCCCAGCATTTT	CASSQDRGRPQHF
TRBV2	TRBD2	TRBJ2-1	once	TGTGCCAGCAGTGATACGGGACTAGGGGTCTACAATGAGCAGTTCTTC	CASSDTGLGVYNEQFF
TRBV30	TRBD1	TRBJ1-6	-	TGTGCCTGGAGCCCGGGACAGGTATTACGTTCACCCCTCCACTTT	CAWSPGQVLRSPLHF
TRBV6-5	TRBD1	TRBJ1-4	-	TGTGCCAGCAGCCCCCAGGGACAGAAGAATGAAAAACTGTTTTTT	CASSPQGQKNEKLFF
TRBV4-2	TRBD1	TRBJ2-7	-	TGTGCCAGCAGCTTTCAGGGGGTGAGCTACGAGCAGTACTTC	CASSFQGVSYEQYF
TRBV7-8	TRBD2	TRBJ2-7	-	TGTGCCAGCAGCATCCCCGGGGGGGGCGTGATAGGTTTAAGCGAGCAGTACTTC	CASSIPGGGVIGLSEQYF
TRBV11-2	-	TRBJ2-6	-	TGTGCCAGCAGCGCCTACGGTCGCTCTGGGGCCAACGTCCTGACTTTC	CASSAYGRSGANVLTF
TRBV29-1	-	TRBJ2-5	-	TGCAGCGTTGAGATTGGGCGTTTCCAAGAGACCCAGTACTTC	CSVEIGRFQETQYF
TRBV23-1	-	TRBJ2-4	-	TGCGCCAGCAGTCAATCGTCAAGCGGGTCTCTTATAGCCAAAAACATTCAGTACTTC	CASSQSSSGSLIAKNIQYF
TRBV7-2	-	TRBJ2-2	-	TGTGCCAGCAGCTTAGTCTTCACCGGGATCGGTGACGGGGAGCTGTTTTTT	CASSLVFTGIGDGELFF
TRBV5-4	TRBD2	TRBJ2-1	-	TGTGCCAGCAGCCCCGGGACTAGCGGAATGGGAGGCTACAATGAGCAGTTCTTC	CASSPGTSGMGGYNEQFF
TRBV7-2	TRBD2	TRBJ2-7	-	TGTGCCAGCAGCTCCAGGACTAGCGGGGGGGCGAGCTCCTACGAGCAGTACTTC	CASSSRTSGGASSYEQYF
TRBV7-9	-	TRBJ2-2	few	TGTGCCAGCAGCCCAGTACAGGAAGAGCTGTTTTTT	CASSPVQEELFF
TRBV19	-	TRBJ1-3	-	TGTGCCAGTAGTATAGATCGGGAGGGAACCTCTGGAAACACCATATATTTT	CASSIDREGTSGNTIYF
TRBV3-1/TRBV3-2	TRBD1	TRBJ1-6	-	TGTGCCAGCAGCCACACTCGGCTACAGGGGGCTAATTCACCCCTCCACTTT	CASSHTRLQGANSPLHF
TRBV3-1/TRBV3-2	-	TRBJ2-2	few	TGTGCCAGCCGCCCCATGGGAGGCGGGGAGCTGTTTTTT	CASRPMGGGELFF
TRBV18	TRBD1	TRBJ1-2	-	TGTGCCAGCTCACAGGGGACAGGGAACTATGGCTACACCTTC	CASSQGTGNYGYTF
TRBV14	-	TRBJ2-7	-	TGTGCCAGCAGCCAAGCAACTTTCGAGCAGTACTTC	CASSQATFEQYF
TRBV11-2	TRBD2	TRBJ2-3	-	TGTGCCAGCAGCTTGGGTGGCGGGGGGGCTGCAGATACGCAGTATTTT	CASSLGGGGAADTQYF
TRBV7-9	-	TRBJ2-1	-	TGTGCCAGCAGCTTTCACGCAGGCGACAATGAGCAGTTCTTC	CASSFHAGDNEQFF
TRBV28	TRBD1	TRBJ1-1	-	TGTGCCAGCAGTTCGCCTGGGACAGCGGCCACTGAAGCTTTCTTT	CASSSPGTAATEAFF
TRBV18	TRBD2	TRBJ2-1	-	TGTGCCAGCTCACCACCCCCGGGTGGGTTAGCGGGTAGAAATGAGCAGTTCTTC	CASSPPPGGLAGRNEQFF
TRBV29-1	TRBD1	TRBJ2-7	-	TGCAGCGTTGGGGATACAGGGGTACTCTACGAGCAGTACTTC	CSVGDTGVLYEQYF
TRBV20-1	-	TRBJ1-1	-	TGCAGTGCTAGTCGGGGGGTGAACACTGAAGCTTTCTTT	CSASRGVNTEAFF
TRBV20-1	-	TRBJ1-4	few	TGCAGTGCTGCCGACAGAGAAAAACTGTTTTTT	CSAADREKLFF
TRBV5-6	-	TRBJ1-1	-	TGTGCCAGCAGCTTGGCCCCGGGGAATGAAGCTTTCTTT	CASSLAPGNEAFF